These T cell receptor beta chains were read from a single sample in a study of CD8 T cells in ankylosing spondylitis. TCRdb fed the 5' RACE reads into MiXCR, producing one record per CDR3 protein. The sample carries about 250,000 distinct CDR3 sequences, over 9.5% recorded once. The sample comprised blood, either unsorted or a sorted T cell fraction (not recorded which). The receptor source for this set is a male donor with ankylosing spondylitis or in good health (not recorded which). The CDR3 runs from the conserved cysteine through the conserved F or W.

j_call v_call cdr3_aa
TRBJ2-4 TRBV5-1 CASSLDGRSENIQYF
TRBJ2-1 TRBV11-2 CASSLWSSPYNEQFF
TRBJ2-7 TRBV3-1 CASAEGAGGNYEQYF
TRBJ2-7 TRBV5-1 CASSLLRQAADEQYF
TRBJ1-1 TRBV5-1 CASSYLRGGTEAFF
TRBJ2-3 TRBV20-1 CSARDSAGGRTDTQYF
TRBJ2-7 TRBV20-1 CSAYPGTSGLYEQYF
TRBJ1-1 TRBV12-3/TRBV12-4 CASRRDGYTEAFF
TRBJ1-4 TRBV5-1 CASSVLDTSNEKLFF
TRBJ2-7 TRBV1 CTSSQDGRETFSYEQYF
TRBJ1-2 TRBV29-1 CSVEDLKGQHGYTF
TRBJ1-1 TRBV27 CASSRPGGTEAFF
TRBJ2-5 TRBV5-5 CASSRQTSGGRETQYF
TRBJ2-1 TRBV20-1 CSASKGGLADNEQFF
TRBJ1-1 TRBV10-3 CAISPGQGALMTEAFF
TRBJ1-1 TRBV5-1 CASRDQGAYTEAFF
TRBJ1-1 TRBV5-1 CASSGYAGYTEAFF
TRBJ2-7 TRBV15 CATRTTGSREQYF
TRBJ2-5 TRBV20-1 CSAFPGLAGSETQYF
TRBJ2-7 TRBV29-1 CSVSQGADYEQYF
TRBJ2-6 TRBV27 CASSLQGGANVLTF
TRBJ2-1 TRBV10-1 CASSGGLAGDNEQFF
TRBJ1-1 TRBV3-1 CASSLSQVSNTEAFF
TRBJ2-7 TRBV4-1 CASSQPGNEQYF
TRBJ2-1 TRBV19 CASSREVDQLSSYNEQFF
TRBJ1-6 TRBV4-2 CASSQGPGVDSPLHF
TRBJ1-1 TRBV20-1 CSAPQGGNTEAFF
TRBJ2-1 TRBV15 CATSRGGKAEAYNEQFF
TRBJ1-1 TRBV6-1 CASKLGNTEAFF
TRBJ2-5 TRBV20-1 CSARGLAQETQYF
TRBJ2-1 TRBV24-1 CATSVGNEQFF
TRBJ1-5 TRBV4-1 CTSSQDGRTQPQHF
TRBJ2-3 TRBV7-9 CASSLDTNTDTQYF
TRBJ1-5 TRBV7-2 CASSLGANSNQPQHF
TRBJ2-1 TRBV30 CAWTAGSGTYNEQFF
TRBJ2-5 TRBV5-1 CASSLITSGPEETQYF
TRBJ1-2 TRBV20-1 CSALTAGGYGYTF
TRBJ1-2 TRBV30 CAWTASGYGYTF